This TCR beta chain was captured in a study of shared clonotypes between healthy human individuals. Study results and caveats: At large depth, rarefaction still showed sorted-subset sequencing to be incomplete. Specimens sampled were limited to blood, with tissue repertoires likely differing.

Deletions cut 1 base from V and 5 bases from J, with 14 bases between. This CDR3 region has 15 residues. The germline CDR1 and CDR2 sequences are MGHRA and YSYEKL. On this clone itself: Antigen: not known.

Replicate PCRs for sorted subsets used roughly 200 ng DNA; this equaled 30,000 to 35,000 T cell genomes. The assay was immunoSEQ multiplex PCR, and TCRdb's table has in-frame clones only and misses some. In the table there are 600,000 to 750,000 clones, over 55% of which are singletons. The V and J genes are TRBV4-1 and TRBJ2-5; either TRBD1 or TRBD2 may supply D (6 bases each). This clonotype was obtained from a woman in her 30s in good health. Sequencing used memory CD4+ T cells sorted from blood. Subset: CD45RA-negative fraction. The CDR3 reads CASSQVGGGKETQYF. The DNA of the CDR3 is TGCGCCAGCAGCCAAGTGGGGGGCGGGAAGGAGACCCAGTACTTC.